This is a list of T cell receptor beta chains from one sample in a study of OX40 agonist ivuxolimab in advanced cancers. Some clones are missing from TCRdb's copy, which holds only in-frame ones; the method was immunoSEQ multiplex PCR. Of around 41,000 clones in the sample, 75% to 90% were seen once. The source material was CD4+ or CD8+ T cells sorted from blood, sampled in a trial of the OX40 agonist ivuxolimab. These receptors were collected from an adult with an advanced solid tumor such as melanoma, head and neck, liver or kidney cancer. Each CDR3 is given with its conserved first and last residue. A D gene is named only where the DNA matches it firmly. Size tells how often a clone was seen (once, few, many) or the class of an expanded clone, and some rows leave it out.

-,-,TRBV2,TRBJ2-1,TGTGCCAGCAGTGTGGTCAATGAGCAGTTCTTC,CASSVVNEQFF
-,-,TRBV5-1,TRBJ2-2,TGCGCCAGCAGCCTGGACCCGGGGACTAACACCGGGGAGCTGTTTTTT,CASSLDPGTNTGELFF
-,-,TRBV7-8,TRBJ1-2,TGTGCCAGCAGCTTAGGAGGAGGTTTACAGTCTCTCTTC,CASSLGGGLQSLF
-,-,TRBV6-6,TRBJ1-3,TGTGCCAGCAGTCTTCACGACACCATATATTTT,CASSLHDTIYF
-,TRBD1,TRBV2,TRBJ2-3,TGTGCCAGCTATTCTGGGACAGGGGACGCAGATACGCAGTATTTT,CASYSGTGDADTQYF
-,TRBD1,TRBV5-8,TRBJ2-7,TGTGCCAGCAGCCCAAGGGGCAGGGGGTTCCACGAGCAGTACTTC,CASSPRGRGFHEQYF
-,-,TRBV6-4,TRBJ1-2,TGTGCCAGCAGTGATAGGGGAAGAAAAAATGGCTACACCTTC,CASSDRGRKNGYTF
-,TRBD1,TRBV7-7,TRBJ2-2,TGTGCTAGCAGCTTAGCAGGGGGCGACACCGGGGAGCTGTTTTTT,CASSLAGGDTGELFF
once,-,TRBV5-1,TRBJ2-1,TGCGCCAGCAGCTTCACCGGCTCCAATGAGCAGTTCTTC,CASSFTGSNEQFF
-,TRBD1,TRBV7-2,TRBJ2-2,TGTGCCAGCAGCCTCGACAGGGGGCCCCACGGGGAGCTGTTTTTT,CASSLDRGPHGELFF